Presented here are 29 T cell receptor beta chains from one specimen sequenced in a study of blood T cell repertoires in COVID-19. Data came from immunoSEQ multiplex PCR; TCRdb stores just in-frame clones and leaves some out. Found here are under 350,000 clones, roughly nine tenths of them singletons; the top ten hold roughly 2.6%. Sequenced: PBMCs or T cells enriched from blood (not recorded which). These receptors were obtained from a man in his fifties or sixties who had recovered from COVID-19.

This chain joins TRBV6-2 or TRBV6-3 and TRBJ1-5; tentative D call: TRBD1 (6 bases). This CDR3 comprises 15 residues. Germline V gene sequence: CDR1 MNHEY, CDR2 SVGEGT. V was shortened by 0 bases and J by 4 bases, with 10 bases between the two germline ends. The CDR3 region is CASSYSYRVNQPQHF. CDR3 in DNA: TGTGCCAGCAGTTACTCCTACAGGGTGAATCAGCCCCAGCATTTT.

The chain joins TRBV19 to TRBJ2-7, with D perhaps TRBD2 (5 bases). Germline V CDR1 and CDR2: LNHDA, SQIVND (reference sequence). With 5 bases removed from V and 2 bases from J, the gap between germline ends came to 13 bases. The CDR3 covers 14 residues. DNA of the CDR3: TGTGCCAGTAGTCGGGATGGCGGTACCTACGAGCAGTACTTC. It specifies CASSRDGGTYEQYF.

The chain couples TRBV10-3 to TRBJ2-7, with 8 bases that match TRBD1. The V gene end was trimmed by 7 bases and the J gene end by 1 base; junction bases not matched to a gene: 3. Germline values: CDR1 ENHRY, CDR2 SYGVKD. The CDR3 consists of 13 residues. The CDR3 DNA is TGTGCCATCATGCGGACAGGGTCCTACGAGCAGTACTTC. The encoded protein is CAIMRTGSYEQYF.

The CDR3 protein is CASSPGTGGTYEQYF. CDR3 in DNA: TGTGCCAGCAGCCCCGGGACAGGGGGAACCTACGAGCAGTACTTC. The V and J genes are TRBV5-6 and TRBJ2-7; 11 nucleotides line up with TRBD1. V was clipped by 4 bases and J by 2 bases; unmatched bases: 5. The CDR3 has 15 amino acids. Per the germline V gene, CDR1 is SGHDT and CDR2 is YYEEEE.

The V and J genes are TRBV5-1 and TRBJ1-1; a possible D gene is TRBD1 (6 bases). This CDR3 has 15 residues. Germline V gene data show CDR1 as SGHRS and CDR2 as YFSETQ. Trimming left V 0 bases short and J 1 base short, with 10 bases between. The CDR3 sequence is CASSLDRTANTEAFF. CDR3 sequence (DNA): TGCGCCAGCAGCTTGGATAGGACAGCGAACACTGAAGCTTTCTTT.

The gene calls are TRBV2 and TRBJ2-7; TRBD2 is a possible D gene (5 bases). The germline CDR1 and CDR2 sequences are SNHLY and FYNNEI. The germline V and J ends were trimmed by 5 bases and 0 bases, with 14 bases remaining between them. CDR3 length equals 15 residues. CDR3 DNA: TGTGCCAGCAGTCGCCTAGCTTCTCTCTCCTACGAGCAGTACTTC. This sequence encodes CASSRLASLSYEQYF.

This chain connects TRBV4-1 to TRBJ2-7, with TRBD2 matching over 9 bases. With V trimmed by 4 bases and J by 4 bases, 11 bases remained unmatched. This CDR3 is 16 amino acids long. Looked up from germline, CDR1 is MGHRA and CDR2 is YSYEKL. The CDR3 is CASSPSQRSGSYEQYF. The CDR3 DNA reads as TGCGCCAGCAGCCCTTCCCAACGTAGCGGGAGTTACGAGCAGTACTTC.

This chain uses TRBV5-4 with TRBJ2-7; D possibly corresponds to TRBD1 (5 bases). The CDR3 extends over 13 amino acids. Germline values: CDR1 SGHNT, CDR2 YYREEE (reference sequence). The V and J ends lost 0 bases and 3 bases respectively, with 7 bases between them. The CDR3 sequence: CASSLGTLYEQYF. CDR3 in DNA: TGTGCCAGCAGCTTGGGGACACTCTACGAGCAGTACTTC. Complete variable domain (other parts from reference TRBV5-4 and TRBJ2-7): ETGVTQSPTHLIKTRGQQVTLRCSSQSGHNTVSWYQQALGQGPQFIFQYYREEENGRGNFPPRFSGLQFPNYSSELNVNALELDDSALYLCASSLGTLYEQYFGPGTRLTVT.

This clone has a single count. V and J are TRBV7-9 and TRBJ1-5; a weak D match, TRBD1 (6 bases). The V gene's germline CDR1 is SEHNR and CDR2 FQNEAQ (reference sequence). With 1 base removed from V and 7 bases from J, the gap between germline ends came to 11 bases. The CDR3 totals 14 residues. CDR3 region: CASSLEGRGQPQHF. CDR3 sequence (DNA): TGTGCCAGCAGCTTAGAAGGCAGGGGCCAGCCCCAGCATTTT.

This rearrangement joins TRBV19 to TRBJ1-5; 7 nucleotides line up with TRBD1. Germline V gene data show CDR1 as LNHDA and CDR2 as SQIVND (reference sequence). V shed 6 bases, J shed 1 base, and the junction held 6 bases outside the gene matches. This CDR3 region has 15 residues. CDR3 region: CASSSRQGSNQPQHF. The CDR3 nucleotides are TGTGCCAGTAGCTCCCGACAGGGAAGCAATCAGCCCCAGCATTTT.

The V and J genes are TRBV3-1 (or the pseudogene TRBV3-2) and TRBJ1-2, with 9 positions matching TRBD1. Germline lookup yields CDR1 LGHDT and CDR2 YNNKEL (reference sequence). V lost 4 bases, J lost 4 bases, and 4 bases stayed unmatched. The CDR3 is 14 amino acids. Written as DNA, the CDR3 is TGTGCCAGCAGCCCTTCGACAGGGGGCTATGGCTACACCTTC. This sequence encodes CASSPSTGGYGYTF.

In its sample, this clone was seen a few times. The rearrangement joins TRBV30 to TRBJ2-2, with 8 bases matching TRBD1. CDR1 GTSNPN and CDR2 SVGIG come from the germline V gene (reference sequence). The CDR3 spans 14 residues. Trimming at V came to 2 bases and at J to 5 bases, leaving 4 bases not matched to a gene. The CDR3 sequence is CAWSYDRGTGELFF. The DNA for the CDR3 is TGTGCCTGGAGTTACGACAGGGGAACCGGGGAGCTGTTTTTT.

The chain employs TRBV6-5 and TRBJ1-4; 7 bases are a match to TRBD1. CDR1 MNHEY and CDR2 SVGAGI come from the germline V gene. The CDR3 consists of 15 residues. Unmatched junction bases numbered 11, after V lost 5 bases and J lost 8 bases. This chain's CDR3 is CASSPRDRPREKLFF. The DNA of the CDR3 is TGTGCCAGCAGTCCGCGGGACAGACCTCGCGAAAAACTGTTTTTT.

About this clone itself: The sample carries other DNA sequences with the same CDR3. This chain uses TRBV5-4 with TRBJ1-3, with 8 bases fitting TRBD1. The CDR3 loop spans 15 amino acids. Germline lookup yields CDR1 SGHNT and CDR2 YYREEE (reference sequence). Losses at the gene ends were 0 bases for V and 4 bases for J; bases not matched to a gene: 3. The CDR3 DNA is TGTGCCAGCAGCTTGGGAGGACAGGGAGGAAACACCATATATTTT. It codes for CASSLGGQGGNTIYF. Full variable domain (outside the CDR3, taken from reference TRBV5-4 and TRBJ1-3): ETGVTQSPTHLIKTRGQQVTLRCSSQSGHNTVSWYQQALGQGPQFIFQYYREEENGRGNFPPRFSGLQFPNYSSELNVNALELDDSALYLCASSLGGQGGNTIYFGEGSWLTVV.

This clone has only one observation. The genes are TRBV6-6 and TRBJ1-3; D unclear. Germline CDR1 reads MNHNY; CDR2 reads SVGAGI (reference sequence). Trimming left V 6 bases short and J 8 bases short, with 17 bases between. The CDR3 extends over 14 amino acids. The CDR3 loop reads CASRRLGGSDTIYF. In DNA form, the CDR3 reads TGTGCCAGCAGGCGACTTGGTGGGAGTGACACCATATATTTT.

The rearrangement links TRBV10-3 to TRBJ2-7; the match to TRBD2 covers 12 bases. Per germline, CDR1 ENHRY and CDR2 SYGVKD. V gave up 7 bases and J gave up 3 bases; unmatched junction bases: 7. This CDR3 is built from 15 residues. The CDR3 reads CAIKETSGRYYEQYF. The DNA of the CDR3 is TGTGCCATCAAAGAGACTAGCGGGAGATACTACGAGCAGTACTTC.

This rearrangement joins TRBV12-3 or TRBV12-4 to TRBJ1-3; D is undetermined. V lost 5 bases and J 3 bases, leaving 8 bases between the germline ends. The CDR3 length is 13 residues. The CDR3 is CASSPLLGNTIYF. The CDR3 DNA follows: TGTGCCAGCAGTCCACTTCTTGGAAACACCATATATTTT.

In this sample, this clone turned up a few times. The V gene is TRBV11-3, the J gene TRBJ2-5; 7 positions agree with TRBD2. The CDR3 extends over 12 amino acids. Unmatched junction bases numbered 4, after V lost 8 bases and J lost 4 bases. CDR1 SGHNT and CDR2 YENEEA come from the germline V gene. The CDR3 here is CASSWGGETQYF. The CDR3 DNA reads TGTGCCAGCTCCTGGGGGGGAGAGACCCAGTACTTC.

V and J are TRBV5-5 and TRBJ2-1; 9 positions agree with TRBD2. The CDR3 length is 18 residues. The germline V gene has CDR1 SGHKS and CDR2 YYEKEE (reference sequence). V trimming: 1 base; J trimming: 4 bases; junction bases outside the gene matches: 12. The CDR3 reads CASSLLTSGGLKYNEQFF. The CDR3 DNA sequence: TGTGCCAGCAGCTTGCTGACAAGCGGGGGGCTTAAATACAATGAGCAGTTCTTC. The full variable domain, completed using reference TRBV5-5 and TRBJ2-1, is DAGVTQSPTHLIKTRGQQVTLRCSPISGHKSVSWYQQVLGQGPQFIFQYYEKEERGRGNFPDRFSARQFPNYSSELNVNALLLGDSALYLCASSLLTSGGLKYNEQFFGPGTRLTVL.

The chain is built from TRBV18 and TRBJ1-2; 8 bases are shared with TRBD1. V lost 0 bases, J lost 6 bases, and 9 bases stayed unmatched. The CDR3 has 16 residues. Germline-derived CDR1 and CDR2 are KGHSH and LQKENI. DNA for the CDR3: TGTGCCAGCTCACCACCAGAACCAGGGGGCTTGAATGGCTACACCTTC. It specifies CASSPPEPGGLNGYTF.

The chain uses TRBV5-5 and TRBJ1-3, with D unresolved. V dropped 0 bases and J dropped 2 bases, with 9 bases sitting between them. Germline-derived CDR1 and CDR2 are SGHKS and YYEKEE (reference sequence). This CDR3 has 15 amino acids. The CDR3 sequence is CASSLAQFPGNTIYF. The DNA of the CDR3 is TGTGCCAGCAGCTTGGCCCAGTTCCCTGGAAACACCATATATTTT.

The rearrangement uses TRBV9 and TRBJ2-1; no firm D call. The CDR3 runs to 13 residues. Germline V gives CDR1 SGDLS, CDR2 YYNGEE. V dropped 3 bases and J dropped 9 bases, with 13 bases sitting between them. The CDR3 DNA follows: TGTGCCAGCAGCGCCCATCAGACTGGTGAGCAGTTCTTC. It translates to CASSAHQTGEQFF. The full variable domain, its missing parts supplied by reference TRBV9 and TRBJ2-1, is DSGVTQTPKHLITATGQRVTLRCSPRSGDLSVYWYQQSLDQGLQFLIQYYNGEERAKGNILERFSAQQFPDLHSELNLSSLELGDSALYFCASSAHQTGEQFFGPGTRLTVL.

The CDR3 nucleotides read TGTGCCTGGAAGGTCCAGGGTATGGGCTACACCTTC. Amino acid sequence: CAWKVQGMGYTF. The chain employs TRBV30 and TRBJ1-2; tentatively, D is TRBD1 (5 bases). This CDR3 is 12 amino acids long. The germline V gene encodes CDR1 GTSNPN and CDR2 SVGIG (reference sequence). With 4 bases removed from V and 8 bases from J, the gap between germline ends came to 14 bases.

This chain connects TRBV4-2 to TRBJ1-5; D may be TRBD1 (5 bases). CDR1 and CDR2 from the germline V gene are LGHNA and YNFKEQ. This CDR3 is built from 16 residues. Trimming removed 1 base at V and 8 bases at J, with 18 bases between. In nucleotides, the CDR3 is TGTGCCAGCAGCCAAGCGCAAGGCCCTCCGGGGGAGCCCCAGCATTTT. This codes for CASSQAQGPPGEPQHF.

The chain has TRBV7-2 and TRBJ1-1, with 9 bases lining up with TRBD1. Germline V gene data show CDR1 as SGHTA and CDR2 as FQGNSA. Trimming cost V 4 bases and J 3 bases; bases outside gene matches: 9. The CDR3 consists of 16 residues. CDR3: CASSYEIGTGYTEAFF. The DNA for the CDR3 is TGTGCCAGCAGCTACGAAATCGGGACAGGGTACACTGAAGCTTTCTTT.

The chain recombines TRBV6-5 with TRBJ1-5; D unclear. This CDR3 is built from 14 residues. V dropped 2 bases and J dropped 6 bases, with 11 bases sitting between them. Per germline, CDR1 MNHEY and CDR2 SVGAGI. DNA for the CDR3: TGTGCCAGCAGTTACGCCCCCGGGAGTCAGCCCCAGCATTTT. Its translation is CASSYAPGSQPQHF.

The genes are TRBV7-9 and TRBJ2-7; no clear D gene. The CDR3 has 12 residues. Germline-derived CDR1 and CDR2 are SEHNR and FQNEAQ (reference sequence). Deletions cut 2 bases from V and 3 bases from J, with 5 bases between. The CDR3 DNA follows: TGTGCCAGCAGCTTAAACAACTACGAGCAGTACTTC. This translates into CASSLNNYEQYF.

V gene TRBV18 combines with J gene TRBJ2-2; a weak D match, TRBD1 (5 bases). CDR3 length equals 12 residues. The V end was cut by 5 bases, the J end by 9 bases, with 10 bases between. Germline V CDR1 and CDR2: KGHSH, LQKENI. CDR3 sequence: CASSTGVWELFF. The DNA of the CDR3 is TGTGCCAGCTCAACAGGCGTATGGGAGCTGTTTTTT.

The V call is TRBV6-5, the J call TRBJ2-1, with D perhaps matching TRBD2 (7 bases). The CDR3 is made up of 15 amino acids. Looked up from germline, CDR1 is MNHEY and CDR2 is SVGAGI. Trimming left V 3 bases short and J 6 bases short, with 15 bases between. The CDR3 spells CASSYGGAYRNEQFF. In nucleotides, the CDR3 is TGTGCCAGCAGTTATGGGGGGGCTTACCGCAATGAGCAGTTCTTC.